The 30 T cell receptor beta chains below all came from one sample that was sequenced in a study of human T cells and chemical hapten exposure. The total RNA was obtained from whole blood that was not fractionated. TCRdb re-derived calls from the 5' RACE reads in MiXCR, one entry per CDR3 protein. The sample includes 95,000 to 120,000 distinct CDR3 sequences, more than 15% of them seen just once. The receptors here all came from a human donor in good health.

The rearrangement links TRBV29-1 to TRBJ1-1; no reliable D call. This CDR3 comprises 17 residues. Germline values: CDR1 SQVTM, CDR2 ANQGSEA. V was cut by 1 base and J by 0 bases, with 18 bases left in between. The CDR3 here is CSVEGRPVFGVNTEAFF. In nucleotides, the CDR3 is TGCAGCGTTGAAGGGAGGCCGGTTTTCGGAGTGAACACTGAAGCTTTCTTT.

This rearrangement joins TRBV28 to TRBJ2-7; tentative D call: TRBD1 (6 bases). The germline gives CDR1 MDHEN, CDR2 SYDVKM. V shed 6 bases and J shed 7 bases, with 19 bases lying between them. CDR3 length equals 14 residues. CDR3 nucleotide sequence: TGTGCCAGCAGAAATGCAGGGGCGTGGAGGGAGCAGTACTTC. Translation gives CASRNAGAWREQYF.

V and J are TRBV12-3 or TRBV12-4 and TRBJ1-2; TRBD1 agrees at 8 bases. Unmatched junction bases numbered 4, after V lost 5 bases and J lost 5 bases. This CDR3 region has 13 residues. The CDR3 bases are TGTGCCAGCAGTAGACAGGGGCCTTATGGCTACACCTTC. Its translation is CASSRQGPYGYTF.

This clonotype was seen only a few times. The chain has TRBV24-1 and TRBJ2-5; the D is unclear. This CDR3 comprises 15 residues. V was clipped by 3 bases and J by 5 bases, with 15 bases between them. Per the germline V gene, CDR1 is KGHDR and CDR2 is SFDVKD. The CDR3 DNA sequence: TGTGCCACCAGTGATCCCCAGTCCCCGAAGGAGACCCAGTACTTC. This encodes CATSDPQSPKETQYF.

This clonotype was seen only a few times. The chain recombines TRBV4-1 with TRBJ1-6; 9 positions match TRBD1. J lost 7 bases, V lost 3 bases, and 10 bases had no gene match. CDR3 size: 17 residues. The germline gives CDR1 MGHRA, CDR2 YSYEKL. CDR3 residues: CASSHLPRGQGNSPLHF. DNA for the CDR3: TGCGCCAGCAGCCATCTCCCACGGGGACAGGGAAATTCACCCCTCCACTTT.

This clonotype was detected a few times. CDR3 residues: CSARSKGQMNTEAFF. CDR3 in DNA: TGCAGTGCTAGATCGAAGGGACAGATGAACACTGAAGCTTTCTTT. The rearrangement uses TRBV20-1 and TRBJ1-1; TRBD1 agrees at 7 bases. CDR1 and CDR2 (germline): DFQATT, SNEGSKA (reference sequence). The CDR3 sequence is 15 residues long. The V segment lost 2 bases and the J segment 0 bases; nucleotides outside the gene matches: 6.

This chain connects TRBV7-9 to TRBJ2-2; the match to TRBD2 covers 9 bases. V dropped 5 bases and J dropped 5; count of bases not matched to a gene: 9. The CDR3 runs 16 residues. CDR1 is SEHNR, CDR2 FQNEAQ, per germline (reference sequence). CDR3 region: CASSPQLAGITGELFF. DNA for the CDR3: TGTGCCAGCAGCCCGCAACTAGCGGGCATAACCGGGGAGCTGTTTTTT.

J is TRBJ1-6 and V is TRBV28, with TRBD1 matching 7 bases. Per the germline V gene, CDR1 is MDHEN and CDR2 is SYDVKM. V lost 2 bases to trimming and J lost 8 bases; unmatched junction nucleotides: 6. The CDR3 runs 15 residues. Here the CDR3 DNA reads TGTGCCAGCAGTTTACAGACAGGGACCCATTCACCCCTCCACTTT. Its translation is CASSLQTGTHSPLHF. The whole variable domain, remainder taken from reference TRBV28 and TRBJ1-6, is DVKVTQSSRYLVKRTGEKVFLECVQDMDHENMFWYRQDPGLGLRLIYFSYDVKMKEKGDIPEGYSVSREKKERFSLILESASTNQTSMYLCASSLQTGTHSPLHFGNGTRLTVT.

The genes are TRBV6-6 and TRBJ1-1; D may be TRBD1 (5 bases). This CDR3 spans 12 amino acids. The V gene's germline CDR1 is MNHNY and CDR2 SVGAGI (reference sequence). Trimming stripped 0 bases from V and 8 bases from J, with 7 bases between. For the CDR3, the DNA is TGTGCCAGCAGTTACTCTAAGGGGGAAGCTTTCTTT. Its protein is CASSYSKGEAFF.

Concerning this clonotype: The junction departs from germline at one end; a sequencing error may be responsible. V and J are TRBV6-5 and TRBJ1-5; D not certain. Germline V CDR1 and CDR2: MNHEY, SVGAGI. This CDR3 has 15 amino acids. CDR3 coding DNA: TGTGCCAACAGTTACTCAAGGGTCCCTAATCAGCCCCAGCATTTT. Residues: CANSYSRVPNQPQHF.

J is TRBJ2-2 and V is TRBV29-1; D is uncertain. The CDR3 has 14 amino acids. The germline V and J ends were trimmed by 1 base and 2 bases, with 8 bases remaining between them. Germline V gene lookup returns CDR1 SQVTM and CDR2 ANQGSEA. The CDR3 region has the DNA TGCAGCGTTGAAGGGTACAGCAACACCGGGGAGCTGTTTTTT. Translating it yields CSVEGYSNTGELFF.

The rearrangement links TRBV12-3 or TRBV12-4 to TRBJ1-2; TRBD1 matches 7 bases. This CDR3 region has 14 residues. The ends lost 3 bases at V and 2 bases at J; junction bases unmatched: 3. For the CDR3, the DNA is TGTGCCAGCAGTTTGACAGGGATGAACTATGGCTACACCTTC. Its translation is CASSLTGMNYGYTF.

The rearrangement joins TRBV6-1 to TRBJ2-3; a possible D gene is TRBD2 (6 bases). The CDR3 has 15 residues. V shed 2 bases and J shed 4 bases, with 13 bases lying between them. Germline-derived CDR1 and CDR2 are MNHNS and SASEGT. CDR3: CASSEIWRDADTQYF. The CDR3 DNA reads as TGTGCCAGCAGTGAAATTTGGCGGGACGCAGATACGCAGTATTTT.

The V gene is TRBV27, the J gene TRBJ2-7, with D perhaps matching TRBD1 (6 bases). The ends were cut back, 4 bases at V and 2 bases at J, with 12 bases in the middle. The CDR3 consists of 14 residues. Germline lookup yields CDR1 MNHEY and CDR2 SMNVEV (reference sequence). CDR3 loop: CASSSYRVAYEQYF. DNA for the CDR3: TGTGCCAGCAGTTCGTACAGGGTGGCCTACGAGCAGTACTTC.

This clonotype has just a few counts. The CDR3 DNA is TGTGCCAGCAGTTTTGGACAGGGCACGGACGAGCAGTACTTC. It yields the protein CASSFGQGTDEQYF. The rearrangement links TRBV27 to TRBJ2-7, with 8 bases aligning to TRBD1. The CDR3 is 14 residues long. Per the germline V gene, CDR1 is MNHEY and CDR2 is SMNVEV (reference sequence). V shed 3 bases and J 5 bases; nucleotides not matched to a gene: 6.

This chain connects TRBV2 to TRBJ2-5, with D perhaps TRBD1 (6 bases). Trimming removed 7 bases at V and 4 bases at J, with 13 bases between. Germline loops: CDR1 SNHLY, CDR2 FYNNEI. The CDR3 runs 13 residues. Here the CDR3 reads CASNGVGGETQYF. The CDR3 bases are TGTGCCAGCAATGGTGTAGGGGGAGAGACCCAGTACTTC.

This chain links TRBV10-2 with TRBJ2-7, with a tentative D call TRBD2 (5 bases). The CDR3 extends over 17 amino acids. Germline CDR1 and CDR2: WSHSY and SAAADI. Trimming took 5 bases from V and 5 from J, leaving 25 bases between them. The chain's CDR3 is CASSRRPGSQPGNEQYF. As DNA, the CDR3 is TGCGCCAGCAGTCGCCGTCCGGGGTCGCAGCCCGGCAACGAGCAGTACTTC.

This chain joins TRBV6-5 and TRBJ1-1; D may be TRBD1 (5 bases). This CDR3 has 17 residues. CDR1 is MNHEY and CDR2 is SVGAGI in the germline V gene. The ends were cut back, 2 bases at V and 5 bases at J, with 21 bases in the middle. The CDR3, as DNA: TGTGCCAGCAGTTACCGCGCGGTGTCGGGGCAAACAACTGAAGCTTTCTTT. Protein product: CASSYRAVSGQTTEAFF.

This clonotype occurred a few times. The V and J genes are TRBV3-1 and TRBJ2-5; no clear D. V gave up 8 bases and J gave up 4 bases, with 5 bases separating them. The germline gives CDR1 LGHDT, CDR2 YNNKEL (reference sequence). There are 10 residues in the CDR3. The CDR3 region is CASPRETQYF. CDR3 DNA sequence: TGTGCCAGCCCGCGAGAGACCCAGTACTTC.

This clonotype was seen many times. The chain is built from TRBV5-1 and TRBJ2-1, with D tentatively TRBD2 (5 bases). Trimming shortened V by 2 bases and J by 9 bases, and 12 bases separated the two germline ends. Per germline, CDR1 SGHRS and CDR2 YFSETQ. The CDR3 sequence is 13 residues long. The CDR3 DNA sequence: TGCGCCAGCAGCTTCCGTCCCAGCGGTGAGCAGTTCTTC. Protein sequence: CASSFRPSGEQFF.

The chain has TRBV30 and TRBJ1-1; weak D call: TRBD1 (6 bases). This CDR3 is 13 amino acids long. The germline V gene encodes CDR1 GTSNPN and CDR2 SVGIG (reference sequence). Trimming took off 5 bases at V and 4 bases at J, with 14 bases between the two ends. The CDR3 DNA reads TGTGCCTGGGGCAGGGGTCGGGTCACTGAAGCTTTCTTT. Amino acids: CAWGRGRVTEAFF.

This clonotype came up a few times. The chain is built from TRBV5-4 and TRBJ2-7; 10 bases align to TRBD2. Germline CDR1 reads SGHNT; CDR2 reads YYREEE (reference sequence). With 0 bases clipped from V and 6 bases from J, the junction kept 12 bases outside the gene matches. This CDR3 region has 17 residues. CDR3 amino acids: CASSLVKLAGETGEQYF. CDR3 sequence (DNA): TGTGCCAGCAGCTTGGTGAAGCTAGCGGGGGAGACGGGCGAGCAGTACTTC.

The V gene is TRBV28, the J gene TRBJ2-7, with 10 positions matching TRBD2. V trimming: 4 bases; J trimming: 4 bases; junction bases outside the gene matches: 4. CDR1 and CDR2 from the germline V gene are MDHEN and SYDVKM. The CDR3 is 14 amino acids. The CDR3 sequence is CASSSLAGGYEQYF. The CDR3 DNA reads as TGTGCCAGCAGTTCGTTAGCGGGAGGATACGAGCAGTACTTC.

A few counts support this clonotype. Here the CDR3 DNA reads TGTGCCAGCAGTTTTTTCCCCCCGGACGGCTCGAGCTATGGCTACACCTTC. This encodes CASSFFPPDGSSYGYTF. The V call is TRBV27, the J call TRBJ1-2; D is ambiguous. There are 17 residues in the CDR3. Germline V CDR1 and CDR2: MNHEY, SMNVEV (reference sequence). The V gene lost 3 bases and the J gene lost 4 bases, with 21 bases spanning the gap.

This rearrangement joins TRBV20-1 to TRBJ1-6, with unresolved D. CDR3 length equals 15 residues. V was shortened by 0 bases and J by 10 bases, with 16 bases between the two germline ends. The germline CDR1 and CDR2 sequences are DFQATT and SNEGSKA (reference sequence). Here the CDR3 DNA reads TGCAGTGCTAGAGATAACGAGCACTCGGGGTCACCCCTCCACTTT. Translation: CSARDNEHSGSPLHF.

CDR3 coding DNA: TGTGCCAGCAGCTTGGGTGGGACAGGACTCTACGAGCAGTACTTC. It is translated as CASSLGGTGLYEQYF. The chain has TRBV5-4 and TRBJ2-7; 8 bases are shared with TRBD1. The CDR3 length is 15 residues. Germline V gene lookup returns CDR1 SGHNT and CDR2 YYREEE (reference sequence). The V and J ends lost 0 bases and 3 bases, in that order; junction bases with no gene match: 5.

This chain links TRBV6-5 with TRBJ1-6; D gene ambiguous. The germline CDR1 and CDR2 sequences are MNHEY and SVGAGI. Deletions cut 1 base from V and 7 bases from J, with 11 bases between. CDR3 length: 15 amino acids. Written as DNA, the CDR3 is TGTGCCAGCAGTTACTTCGACTTACGGAATTCACCCCTCCACTTT. Translating it yields CASSYFDLRNSPLHF.

In this sample, this clonotype turned up a few times. This chain connects TRBV7-9 to TRBJ1-6; D is perhaps TRBD1 (5 bases). Deletions cut 5 bases from V and 7 bases from J, with 12 bases between. The CDR3 totals 14 residues. The V gene's germline CDR1 is SEHNR and CDR2 FQNEAQ (reference sequence). The CDR3 sequence is CASSPPGPNSPLHF. The CDR3 DNA reads as TGTGCCAGCAGCCCTCCGGGGCCAAATTCACCCCTCCACTTT.

This clonotype appeared a single time. V gene TRBV5-1 combines with J gene TRBJ1-1; no firm D call. With 3 bases removed from V and 3 bases from J, the gap between germline ends came to 12 bases. Germline CDR1 reads SGHRS; CDR2 reads YFSETQ. The CDR3 is 14 amino acids. For the CDR3, the DNA is TGCGCCAGCAGCTACAGAGTGGGGTACACTGAAGCTTTCTTT. Amino acid sequence: CASSYRVGYTEAFF. Complete variable domain (other parts from reference TRBV5-1 and TRBJ1-1): KAGVTQTPRYLIKTRGQQVTLSCSPISGHRSVSWYQQTPGQGLQFLFEYFSETQRNKGNFPGRFSGRQFSNSRSEMNVSTLELGDSALYLCASSYRVGYTEAFFGQGTRLTVV.

The V and J genes are TRBV5-5 and TRBJ2-5; TRBD2 is a possible D gene (6 bases). Looked up from germline, CDR1 is SGHKS and CDR2 is YYEKEE (reference sequence). Trimming removed 2 bases at V and 2 bases at J, with 13 bases between. This CDR3 spans 15 amino acids. CDR3 region: CASSFGGNPQETQYF. The CDR3 DNA sequence: TGTGCCAGCAGCTTTGGCGGGAACCCTCAAGAGACCCAGTACTTC.